This T cell receptor beta chain stems from a study of CD8 T cells in Susac syndrome. RNA, at roughly 0.45 to 1 ug, was reverse transcribed with random hexamers. TCRdb used MiXCR to reprocess the immunoSEQ multiplex PCR reads, holding one entry per CDR3 protein. This sample has more than 100,000 distinct CDR3 sequences; nearly 95% occur once, and the top ten carry 0.09% to 0.15%. The CDR3 loop spans 15 amino acids. The germline V gene has CDR1 PRHDT and CDR2 FYEKMQ (reference sequence). Trimming removed 2 bases at V and 8 bases at J, with 15 bases between. Peripheral blood CD8+ and CD4+ T cells were profiled by TCR beta sequencing. This clonotype occurred once.

Sequencing was carried out using CD4+ T cells from PBMCs. This clonotype originated in a human donor in good health. The chain employs TRBV13 and TRBJ1-4; D is undetermined. This CDR3 is CASSLRGRQPEKLFF. The CDR3 nucleotides are TGTGCCAGCAGCTTACGAGGCAGGCAGCCGGAAAAACTGTTTTTT.